These 5 T cell receptor beta chains share one sample of origin, sequenced in a study of T cell responses to AZD1222 COVID-19 vaccine. Produced via immunoSEQ multiplex PCR; TCRdb's table is partial and in-frame only. The sample has some 19,000 clones, approximately 80% seen once. The sequenced sample was peripheral blood, obtained on day 0 of AZD1222 vaccination. These receptors came from an adult in good health.

The chain uses TRBV7-9 and TRBJ1-6; the D gene is possibly TRBD1 (6 bases). Trimming took off 7 bases at V and 5 bases at J, with 9 bases between the two ends. Germline V gives CDR1 SEHNR, CDR2 FQNEAQ (reference sequence). This CDR3 is 13 amino acids long. The CDR3 DNA reads as TGTGCCAGCAAACAGGGCCATAATTCACCCCTCCACTTT. Translated: CASKQGHNSPLHF.

The chain combines TRBV3-1 (or the pseudogene TRBV3-2) with TRBJ2-5, with D possibly TRBD1 on 6 matching bases. CDR1 is LGHDT, CDR2 YNNKEL, per germline (reference sequence). V was cut by 6 bases and J by 1 base, with 6 bases left in between. The CDR3 contains 12 residues. CDR3 sequence (DNA): TGTGCCAGCAGGGACAGCCAAGAGACCCAGTACTTC. Translated, it gives CASRDSQETQYF.

The chain links TRBV6-5 to TRBJ2-5; no firm D call. The germline V and J ends were trimmed by 2 bases and 5 bases, with 18 bases remaining between them. The CDR3 sequence is 16 residues long. Germline assignment: CDR1 MNHEY and CDR2 SVGAGI. For the CDR3, the DNA is TGTGCCAGCAGTTACGAGAATAGTGGTCTGAGGGAGACCCAGTACTTC. Translation: CASSYENSGLRETQYF.

The chain links TRBV15 to TRBJ2-7; 9 bases line up with TRBD2. This CDR3 region has 13 residues. Germline CDR1 and CDR2: LNHNV and YYDKDF (reference sequence). The junction had 2 bases not matched to a gene; V was cut back by 8 bases and J by 0 bases. CDR3 in DNA: TGTGCCACCTCTAGCGGGAACTCCTACGAGCAGTACTTC. Protein product: CATSSGNSYEQYF.

This sequence joins TRBV4-1 and TRBJ1-2; a possible D gene is TRBD1 (5 bases). There are 15 residues in the CDR3. Germline values: CDR1 MGHRA, CDR2 YSYEKL. V was cut by 0 bases and J by 4 bases, with 12 bases left in between. The CDR3 DNA follows: TGCGCCAGCAGCCAAGAAATAACAGGCCCCTATGGCTACACCTTC. It translates to CASSQEITGPYGYTF.